This T cell receptor (beta chain) was documented in a study of blood T cell repertoires in COVID-19. Study at large: T cells, B-cell-depleted T cells, or PBMCs provided the cDNA or gDNA that served as material.

Profiling relied on immunoSEQ multiplex PCR, and the TCRdb table lists in-frame clones only, not all of them. The sample consists of hundreds of thousands of clones, 70% to 90% of them appearing once. With 3 bases clipped from V and 4 bases from J, the junction kept 17 bases outside the gene matches. This CDR3 is 18 amino acids long. CDR1 is SGHRS, CDR2 YFSETQ, per germline. The TCR comes from a man in his late teens or twenties with COVID-19, enrolled during active disease. Sample: peripheral blood. This chain joins TRBV5-1 and TRBJ2-7; 9 bases line up with TRBD2. For the CDR3, the DNA is TGCGCCAGCAGCTCCCTCCCCTCTAGCGGGGAACTCTATTACGAGCAGTACTTC. Amino acids: CASSSLPSSGELYYEQYF.